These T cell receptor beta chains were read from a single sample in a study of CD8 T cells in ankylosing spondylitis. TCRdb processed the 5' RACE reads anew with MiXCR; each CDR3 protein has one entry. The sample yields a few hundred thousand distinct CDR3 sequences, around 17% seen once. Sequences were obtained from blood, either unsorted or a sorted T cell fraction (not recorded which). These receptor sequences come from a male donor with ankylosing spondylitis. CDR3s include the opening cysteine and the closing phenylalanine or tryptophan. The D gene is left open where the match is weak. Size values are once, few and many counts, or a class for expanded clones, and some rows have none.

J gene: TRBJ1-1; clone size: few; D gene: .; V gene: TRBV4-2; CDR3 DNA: TGTGCCAGCAGCCCTCTTGGGACATCCGGAAACACTGAAGCTTTCTTT; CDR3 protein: CASSPLGTSGNTEAFF
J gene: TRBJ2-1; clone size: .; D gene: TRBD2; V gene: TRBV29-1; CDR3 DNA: TGCAGCCCTCTAGGGCTAGCGGGACAATACAAAGAGCAGTTCTTC; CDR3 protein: CSPLGLAGQYKEQFF
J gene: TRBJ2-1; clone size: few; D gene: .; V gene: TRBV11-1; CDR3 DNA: TGTGCCAGCAGCTTCCCGGGGTGGGGGGAATTTCCCTCTCGGGATGAGCAGTTCTTC; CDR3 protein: CASSFPGWGEFPSRDEQFF
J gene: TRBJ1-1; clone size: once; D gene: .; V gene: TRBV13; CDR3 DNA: TGTGCCAGCAGCGCACAGGGTTGGAAGAACACTGAAGCTTTCTTT; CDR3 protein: CASSAQGWKNTEAFF
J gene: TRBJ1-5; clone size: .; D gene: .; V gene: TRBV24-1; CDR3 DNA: TGTGCCACCAGTGATTTGCGGTCGGGTCAGCCCCAGCATTTT; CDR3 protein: CATSDLRSGQPQHF
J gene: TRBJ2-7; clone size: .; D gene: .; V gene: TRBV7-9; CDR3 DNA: TGTGCCAGCAGCCCTGAGGGAGCCTACGAGCAGTACTTC; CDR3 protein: CASSPEGAYEQYF
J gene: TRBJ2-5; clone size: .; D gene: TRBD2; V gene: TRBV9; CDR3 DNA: TGTGCCAGCAGCGTTGGAACTAGCGGAATCCAAGAGACCCAGTACTTC; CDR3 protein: CASSVGTSGIQETQYF
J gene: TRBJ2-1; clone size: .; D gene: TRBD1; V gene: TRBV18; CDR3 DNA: TGTGCCAGCTCACCGGGGACAGGGTTTGAGCAGTTCTTC; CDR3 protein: CASSPGTGFEQFF
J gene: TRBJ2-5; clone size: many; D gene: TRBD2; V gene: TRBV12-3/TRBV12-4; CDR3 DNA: TGTGCCAGCAGTTTAAGGTCGGGGGGGGTAGAGACCCAGTACTTC; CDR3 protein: CASSLRSGGVETQYF
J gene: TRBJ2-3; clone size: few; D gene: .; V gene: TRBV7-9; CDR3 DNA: TGTGCCACCGACACAGATACGCAGTATTTT; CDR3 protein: CATDTDTQYF
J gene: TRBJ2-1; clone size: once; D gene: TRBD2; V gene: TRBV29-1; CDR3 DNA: TGCAGCGTCTCGCGGGGGTGGGATGAGCAGTTCTTC; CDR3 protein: CSVSRGWDEQFF
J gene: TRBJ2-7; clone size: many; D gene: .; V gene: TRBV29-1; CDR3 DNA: TGCAGCGTTTCCGGGGGTTCTTCCTACGAGCAGTACTTC; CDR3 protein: CSVSGGSSYEQYF
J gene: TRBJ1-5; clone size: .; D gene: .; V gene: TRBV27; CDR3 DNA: TGTGCCAGCAGCCCCTGGGAGGGGAATCAGCCCCAGCATTTT; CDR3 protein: CASSPWEGNQPQHF
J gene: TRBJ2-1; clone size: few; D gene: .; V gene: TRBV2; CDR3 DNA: TGTGCCAGCAGTGAGTTGCGGGGTGGGGGATACAATGAGCAGTTCTTC; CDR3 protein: CASSELRGGGYNEQFF
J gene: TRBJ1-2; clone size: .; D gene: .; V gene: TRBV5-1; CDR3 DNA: TGCGCCAGCAGCCTAGAGGCTCCGCGTTTCGATGGCTACACCTTC; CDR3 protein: CASSLEAPRFDGYTF
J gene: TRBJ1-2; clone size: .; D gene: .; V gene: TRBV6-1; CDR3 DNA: TGTGCCAGCCTCCCGCCGGGACCTGGCTACACCTTC; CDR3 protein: CASLPPGPGYTF
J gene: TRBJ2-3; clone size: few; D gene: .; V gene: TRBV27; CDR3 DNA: TGTGCCAGCAGTACCACCCCACCAGATACGCAGTATTTT; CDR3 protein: CASSTTPPDTQYF
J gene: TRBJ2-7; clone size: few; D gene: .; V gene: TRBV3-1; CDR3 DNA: TGTGCCAGCAGCCCAAACTGGGAAACCTACGAGCAGTACTTC; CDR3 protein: CASSPNWETYEQYF
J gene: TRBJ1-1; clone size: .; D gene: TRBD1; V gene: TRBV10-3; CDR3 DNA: TGTGCCATCAGCGCGGACAGGGGATTTGAGGACACTGAAGCTTTCTTT; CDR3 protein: CAISADRGFEDTEAFF
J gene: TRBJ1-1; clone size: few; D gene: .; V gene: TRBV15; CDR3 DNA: TGTGCCACCAGCAGAGATCCTCAGAGAAAGACTGAAGCTTTCTTT; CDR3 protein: CATSRDPQRKTEAFF
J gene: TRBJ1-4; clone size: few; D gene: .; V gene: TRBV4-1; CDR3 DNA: TGCGCCAGCAGCCAGACAGAGGAAAAACTGTTTTTT; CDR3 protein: CASSQTEEKLFF
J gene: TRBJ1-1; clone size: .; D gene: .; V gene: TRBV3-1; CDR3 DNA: TGTGCCAGCAGCCAAGAAAGGGGCTGGGAAGCTTTCTTT; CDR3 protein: CASSQERGWEAFF
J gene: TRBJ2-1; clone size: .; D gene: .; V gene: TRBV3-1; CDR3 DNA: TGTGCCAGCAGCCAGGACGCGTACAATGAGCAGTTCTTC; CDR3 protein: CASSQDAYNEQFF
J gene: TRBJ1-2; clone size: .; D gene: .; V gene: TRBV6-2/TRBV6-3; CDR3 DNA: TGTGCCAGCAGCCCGGACCCTGCCACATGGGGCTACACCTTC; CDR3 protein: CASSPDPATWGYTF
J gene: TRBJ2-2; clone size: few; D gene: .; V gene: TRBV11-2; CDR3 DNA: TGTGCCAGCAGCCTTCCCCCCGGGGGAGATAGCGGCACCGGGGAGCTGTTTTTT; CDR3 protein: CASSLPPGGDSGTGELFF
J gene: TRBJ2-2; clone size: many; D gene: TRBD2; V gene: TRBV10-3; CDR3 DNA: TGTGCCATCAGATTTAGCGGGAGCACGACCGGGGAGCTGTTTTTT; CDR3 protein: CAIRFSGSTTGELFF
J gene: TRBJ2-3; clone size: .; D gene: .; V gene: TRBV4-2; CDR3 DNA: TGTGCCAGCAGCCAAGAACCGCGCGGGGCAGATACGCAGTATTTT; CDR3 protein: CASSQEPRGADTQYF